The clone carrying this T cell receptor beta chain was counted only a few times. What it recognizes is unknown. This entry comes from a study of Graves' ophthalmopathy and Graves' hyperthyroidism. Regarding the study as a whole: Classification of ophthalmopathy versus stable hyperthyroidism by a 13-signature model yielded around 90% sensitivity and around 76% specificity.

Germline CDR1 ENHRY, CDR2 SYGVKD. V was shortened by 2 bases and J by 5 bases, with 7 bases between the two germline ends. There are 13 residues in the CDR3. TCR beta CDR3 amplification used RNA transcripts. HTBI primers served in a first-round RT-PCR, which a second-round multiplex PCR followed. Via MiXCR, TCRdb re-called the multiplex PCR reads, giving one row per CDR3 protein. Seen here are hundreds of thousands of distinct CDR3 sequences, around 45% observed once, and the top ten hold over 40%. Material for sequencing was peripheral blood. The V and J genes are TRBV10-3 and TRBJ1-5; no reliable D call. This TCR was sampled from an adult man with Graves' ophthalmopathy. The CDR3 DNA is TGTGCCATCAGTGAGAGTTGGGATCAGCCCCAGCATTTT. Amino acid sequence: CAISESWDQPQHF.